This T cell receptor beta chain was recorded in a study of T cells after somatic rescue of genetic block. The repertoire was sequenced with immunoSEQ multiplex PCR; TCRdb's copy has only in-frame clones and lacks some. This table holds some 68,000 clones, approximately 90% found once. CDR1 and CDR2 from the germline V gene are LNHDA and SQIVND (reference sequence). Trimming shortened V by 3 bases and J by 7 bases, and 12 bases separated the two germline ends. This CDR3 comprises 14 residues. The rearrangement links TRBV19 to TRBJ2-2; D uncertain. Sequences were obtained from peripheral blood mononuclear cells (PBMCs). This receptor was obtained from a man aged 25-45 years. The CDR3 sequence: CASSIPLASGELFF. The DNA for the CDR3 is TGTGCCAGTAGTATCCCTCTGGCGAGCGGGGAGCTGTTTTTT.